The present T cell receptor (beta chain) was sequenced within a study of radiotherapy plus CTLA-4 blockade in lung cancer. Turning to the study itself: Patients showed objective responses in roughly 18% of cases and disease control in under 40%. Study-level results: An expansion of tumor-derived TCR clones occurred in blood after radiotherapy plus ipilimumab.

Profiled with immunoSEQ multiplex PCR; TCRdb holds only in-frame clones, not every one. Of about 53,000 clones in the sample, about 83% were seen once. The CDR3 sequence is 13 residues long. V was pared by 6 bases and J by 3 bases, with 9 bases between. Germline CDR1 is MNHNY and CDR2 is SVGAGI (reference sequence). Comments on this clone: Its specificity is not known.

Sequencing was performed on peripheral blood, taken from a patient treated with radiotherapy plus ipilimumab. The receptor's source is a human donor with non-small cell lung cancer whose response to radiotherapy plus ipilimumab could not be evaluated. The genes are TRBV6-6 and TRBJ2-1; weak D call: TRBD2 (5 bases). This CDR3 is CASRDSYYNEQFF. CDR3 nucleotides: TGTGCCAGCAGGGACTCCTACTACAATGAGCAGTTCTTC.